What follows describes a single T cell receptor (beta chain). Then a second PCR, running roughly 7 to 11 cycles, was carried out with a sample-barcoded 5' primer and a J-beta primer mix. Via MiXCR, TCRdb re-called the 5' RACE reads, giving one row per CDR3 protein. In the table there are 650,000 to 800,000 distinct CDR3 sequences, approximately 48% of which are singletons. This entry belongs to a study of blood T cells in healthy people across ages. The sequence was collected from a man aged 60-69 years in good health. Source material: blood.

CDR3 bases: TGTGCCAGCAGTCTAGAACAGGGTATGAAAGCTTTCTTT. As protein: CASSLEQGMKAFF. The chain is built from TRBV28 and TRBJ1-1; tentative D call: TRBD1 (6 bases). Per germline, CDR1 MDHEN and CDR2 SYDVKM. Trimming removed 5 bases at V and 9 bases at J, with 16 bases between. CDR3 length: 13 residues.